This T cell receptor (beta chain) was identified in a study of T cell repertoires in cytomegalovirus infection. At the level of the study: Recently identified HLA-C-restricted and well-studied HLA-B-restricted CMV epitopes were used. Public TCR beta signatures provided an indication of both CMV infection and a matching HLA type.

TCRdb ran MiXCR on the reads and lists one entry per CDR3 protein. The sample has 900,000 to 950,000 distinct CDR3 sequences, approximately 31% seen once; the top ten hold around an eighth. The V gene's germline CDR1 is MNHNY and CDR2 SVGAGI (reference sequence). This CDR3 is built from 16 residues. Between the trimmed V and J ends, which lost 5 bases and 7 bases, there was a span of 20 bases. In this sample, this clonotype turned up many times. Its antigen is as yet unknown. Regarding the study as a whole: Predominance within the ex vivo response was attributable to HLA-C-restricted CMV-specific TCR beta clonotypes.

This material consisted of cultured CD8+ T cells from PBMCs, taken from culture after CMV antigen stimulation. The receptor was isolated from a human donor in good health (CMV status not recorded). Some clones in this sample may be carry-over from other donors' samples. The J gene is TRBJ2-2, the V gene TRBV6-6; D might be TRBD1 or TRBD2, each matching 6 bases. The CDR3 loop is CASSHGFRGLGGELFF. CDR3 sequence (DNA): TGTGCCAGCAGTCACGGGTTCCGGGGGCTCGGCGGGGAGCTGTTTTTT.